This entry is about one TCR beta chain. Assay used: immunoSEQ multiplex PCR; TCRdb lists only in-frame clones, some missing. The sample carries under 75,000 clones, 80% to 95% recorded once. This entry belongs to a study of cytomegalovirus exposure and HLA in healthy donors. The CDR3 length is 14 residues. Trimming left V 0 bases short and J 2 bases short, with 8 bases between. The germline CDR1 and CDR2 sequences are MNHNS and SASEGT. The sequencing input was PBMCs. This receptor was taken from a man between 18 and 29 years old in good health and CMV-seropositive. V is TRBV6-1 and J is TRBJ2-7; maybe TRBD2 (6 bases). The chain's CDR3 is CASSEAGLTYEQYF. The CDR3 DNA reads TGTGCCAGCAGTGAAGCGGGACTGACCTACGAGCAGTACTTC.